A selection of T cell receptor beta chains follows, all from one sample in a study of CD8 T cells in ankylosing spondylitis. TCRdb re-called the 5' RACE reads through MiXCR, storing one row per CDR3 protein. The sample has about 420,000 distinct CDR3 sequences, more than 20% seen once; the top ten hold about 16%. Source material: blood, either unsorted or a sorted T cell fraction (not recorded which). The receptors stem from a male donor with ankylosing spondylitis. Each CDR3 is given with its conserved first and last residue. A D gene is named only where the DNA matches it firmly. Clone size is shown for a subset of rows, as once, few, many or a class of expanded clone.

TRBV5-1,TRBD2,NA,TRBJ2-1,CASSPGLAGGIGDEQFF,TGCGCCAGCAGCCCTGGACTAGCGGGGGGCATTGGGGATGAGCAGTTCTTC
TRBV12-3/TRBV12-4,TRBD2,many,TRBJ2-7,CASSLTGLASYEQYF,TGTGCCAGCAGTCTAACGGGACTAGCAAGCTACGAGCAGTACTTC
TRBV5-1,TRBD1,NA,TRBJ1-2,CASSSRGQGSYGYTF,TGCGCCAGCAGCTCGAGGGGACAGGGGAGCTATGGCTACACCTTC
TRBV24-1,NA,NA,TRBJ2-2,CATSVTPTGELFF,TGTGCCACCAGTGTGACCCCAACCGGGGAGCTGTTTTTT
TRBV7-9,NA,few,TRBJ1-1,CASTLGNTEAFF,TGTGCCAGCACGCTTGGGAACACTGAAGCTTTCTTT
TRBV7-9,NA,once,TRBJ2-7,CASREGGSSYEQYF,TGTGCCAGCAGAGAGGGCGGCTCCTCCTACGAGCAGTACTTC
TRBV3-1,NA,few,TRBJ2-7,CASSQDGSEQYF,TGTGCCAGCAGCCAAGATGGTAGCGAGCAGTACTTC
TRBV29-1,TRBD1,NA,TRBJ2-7,CSVGETGTGYSEQYF,TGCAGCGTTGGAGAGACCGGGACAGGGTATTCCGAGCAGTACTTC
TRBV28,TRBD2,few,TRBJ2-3,CASSSPITTSGRGSDTQYF,TGTGCCAGCAGTTCCCCCATCACGACTAGCGGGAGAGGGTCAGATACGCAGTATTTT
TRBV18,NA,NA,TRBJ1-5,CASSADRNQPQHF,TGTGCCAGCTCAGCCGACAGGAATCAGCCCCAGCATTTT
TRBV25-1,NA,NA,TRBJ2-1,CASISPGVEQFF,TGTGCCAGCATCTCGCCGGGGGTTGAGCAGTTCTTC
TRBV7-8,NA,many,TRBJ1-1,CASSIDSRNTEAFF,TGTGCCAGCAGCATAGACTCTCGGAACACTGAAGCTTTCTTT
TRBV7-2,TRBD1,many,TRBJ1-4,CASSYAGTGNEKLFF,TGTGCCAGCAGCTACGCCGGGACAGGGAACGAAAAACTGTTTTTT
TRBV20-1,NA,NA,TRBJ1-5,CSARRQSNQPQHF,TGCAGTGCTAGACGACAGTCCAATCAGCCCCAGCATTTT
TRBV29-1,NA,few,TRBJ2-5,CSVLTQERETQYF,TGCAGCGTCCTGACCCAAGAGCGAGAGACCCAGTACTTC
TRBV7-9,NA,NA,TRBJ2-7,CASSLAGTSYEQYF,TGTGCCAGCAGCTTAGCCGGGACTTCCTACGAGCAGTACTTC
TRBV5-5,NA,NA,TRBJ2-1,CASRSDGSSYNEQFF,TGTGCCAGCAGATCGGACGGGAGCTCCTACAATGAGCAGTTCTTC
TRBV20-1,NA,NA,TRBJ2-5,CSASSSGLPYQETQYF,TGCAGTGCTAGCTCATCGGGACTCCCGTACCAAGAGACCCAGTACTTC
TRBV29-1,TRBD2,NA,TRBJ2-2,CSVRREFTGELFF,TGCAGCGTTAGGCGGGAGTTCACCGGGGAGCTGTTTTTT
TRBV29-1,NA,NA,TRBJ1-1,CSATRTGLNTEAFF,TGCAGCGCCACCCGAACGGGGTTGAACACTGAAGCTTTCTTT
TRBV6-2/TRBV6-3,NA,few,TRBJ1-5,CASSSPGNNHQPQHF,TGTGCCAGCAGTTCCCCCGGGAATAATCATCAGCCCCAGCATTTT